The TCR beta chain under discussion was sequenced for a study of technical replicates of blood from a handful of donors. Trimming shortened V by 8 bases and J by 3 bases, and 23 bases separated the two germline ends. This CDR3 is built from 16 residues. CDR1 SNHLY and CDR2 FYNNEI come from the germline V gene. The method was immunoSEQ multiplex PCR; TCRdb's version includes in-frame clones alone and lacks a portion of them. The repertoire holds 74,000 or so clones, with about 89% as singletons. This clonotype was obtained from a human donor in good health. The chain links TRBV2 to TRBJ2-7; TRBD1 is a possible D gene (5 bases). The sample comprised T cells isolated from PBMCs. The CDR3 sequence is CASVNPGPGFIYEQYF. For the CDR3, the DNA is TGTGCCAGCGTGAATCCCGGGCCAGGGTTTATCTACGAGCAGTACTTC.